This is a list of T cell receptor beta chains from one sample in a study of T cells after yellow fever vaccination. TCRdb re-derived calls from the 5' RACE reads in MiXCR, one entry per CDR3 protein. The data show 200,000 to 300,000 distinct CDR3 sequences, 10% to 15% seen once. Source: CD4+ T cells sorted from PBMCs, taken 45 days after the yellow fever booster vaccination. These receptors were collected from a man in his thirties or forties who received the YFV17D yellow fever vaccine. Each CDR3 is given with its conserved first and last residue. Fields, in order: CDR3 protein, CDR3 DNA, D gene, J gene, clone size, V gene. D genes are given only for firm matches. Not every row has a clone size; where given, it reads once, few, many or a size class.

CDR3 protein: CSAAELGQETQYF
CDR3 DNA: TGCAGCGCCGCAGAGTTGGGCCAAGAGACCCAGTACTTC
D gene: -
J gene: TRBJ2-5
clone size: -
V gene: TRBV29-1

CDR3 protein: CASSRESNEQFF
CDR3 DNA: TGTGCCAGCAGCCGCGAAAGCAATGAGCAGTTCTTC
D gene: -
J gene: TRBJ2-1
clone size: few
V gene: TRBV11-2

CDR3 protein: CSVGHGELFF
CDR3 DNA: TGCAGTGTGGGGCACGGGGAGCTGTTTTTT
D gene: -
J gene: TRBJ2-2
clone size: few
V gene: TRBV20-1

CDR3 protein: CASSWSSEPLSGNTIYF
CDR3 DNA: TGTGCCAGCAGCTGGTCGTCGGAGCCTCTCTCTGGAAACACCATATATTTT
D gene: -
J gene: TRBJ1-3
clone size: -
V gene: TRBV5-8

CDR3 protein: CSARRRVRDNEQFF
CDR3 DNA: TGCAGTGCTAGAAGAAGGGTTCGTGACAATGAGCAGTTCTTC
D gene: -
J gene: TRBJ2-1
clone size: -
V gene: TRBV20-1

CDR3 protein: CASNSASSYEQYF
CDR3 DNA: TGCGCCAGCAATTCGGCTAGCTCCTACGAGCAGTACTTC
D gene: -
J gene: TRBJ2-7
clone size: -
V gene: TRBV5-1

CDR3 protein: CASSGRDASSYNEQFF
CDR3 DNA: TGTGCCAGCAGCGGACGGGACGCAAGCTCCTACAATGAGCAGTTCTTC
D gene: -
J gene: TRBJ2-1
clone size: few
V gene: TRBV11-1

CDR3 protein: CASSQWTSGSGDTQYF
CDR3 DNA: TGTGCCAGCAGCCAGTGGACTAGCGGGAGTGGAGATACGCAGTATTTT
D gene: TRBD2
J gene: TRBJ2-3
clone size: few
V gene: TRBV4-2

CDR3 protein: CASSQDGGYSNQPQHF
CDR3 DNA: TGTGCCAGCAGCCAAGACGGGGGGTATAGCAATCAGCCCCAGCATTTT
D gene: -
J gene: TRBJ1-5
clone size: few
V gene: TRBV4-2

CDR3 protein: CASSPGAAGDTEAFF
CDR3 DNA: TGTGCCAGCAGCCCTGGGGCCGCTGGGGACACTGAAGCTTTCTTT
D gene: -
J gene: TRBJ1-1
clone size: -
V gene: TRBV6-1

CDR3 protein: CSAVTGPYGYTF
CDR3 DNA: TGCAGTGCCGTAACAGGGCCCTATGGCTACACCTTC
D gene: -
J gene: TRBJ1-2
clone size: many
V gene: TRBV20-1

CDR3 protein: CASRYLSGRGKNIQYF
CDR3 DNA: TGTGCCAGCAGATACCTGAGCGGGAGAGGCAAAAACATTCAGTACTTC
D gene: TRBD2
J gene: TRBJ2-4
clone size: few
V gene: TRBV27

CDR3 protein: CSASPIAAGGYNEQFF
CDR3 DNA: TGCAGTGCTAGCCCTATAGCGGCAGGGGGTTACAATGAGCAGTTCTTC
D gene: -
J gene: TRBJ2-1
clone size: -
V gene: TRBV20-1